This T cell receptor beta chain comes out of a study of shared clonotypes between healthy human individuals. Overall study results and limits: Sorted-subset sequencing was shown by rarefaction to be incomplete despite large depth. The study sampled only blood, and tissue repertoires likely differ.

This table comes from immunoSEQ multiplex PCR, and its TCRdb copy is limited to in-frame clones, with some not included. The data hold around 2.1 million clones, with roughly 91% observed a single time. Naive CD8 populations comprised CD45RO-negative cells positively selected for CCR7, excluding terminally differentiated effector memory CD45RA+ cells. Only Caucasian adults living in Nashville, Tennessee served as donors. A word on this clone: The antigen is undetermined.

Input material: naive CD8+ T cells from PBMCs. The source of this sequence is a young man in good health. Some clones in this sample may be carry-over from other donors' samples.

The CDR3: CASSLKEVGNTEAFF. The CDR3 DNA reads TGCGCCAGCAGCTTGAAGGAAGTCGGCAACACTGAAGCTTTCTTT. The chain couples TRBV5-1 to TRBJ1-1; D remains ambiguous. Germline loops: CDR1 SGHRS, CDR2 YFSETQ. This CDR3 contains 15 residues. Trimming shortened V by 1 base and J by 2 bases, and 12 bases separated the two germline ends.